The 28 T cell receptor beta chains presented below share a single source sample, sequenced in a study of human T cells and chemical hapten exposure. Described time point: healthy volunteer bleed at 2 weeks. RNA extraction used unfractionated whole blood as the source of total RNA. TCRdb analysed the RACE reads with MiXCR anew, one entry per CDR3 protein. Of under 95,000 distinct CDR3 sequences listed, about 8.7% are singletons. The sequenced material came from whole blood. The receptors shown here come from a female donor in good health. Some clones in this sample may be carry-over from other donors' samples.

The J gene is TRBJ1-5, the V gene TRBV6-2 or TRBV6-3; D may be TRBD1 (6 bases). The CDR3 is made up of 14 amino acids. V lost 5 bases to trimming and J lost 1 base, with 9 bases between them. Germline V lookup: CDR1 MNHEY, CDR2 SVGEGT. CDR3 sequence: CASSQGSSNQPQHF. The CDR3 DNA is TGTGCCAGCAGTCAGGGGTCGAGCAATCAGCCCCAGCATTTT.

This clonotype was recorded many times. The chain couples TRBV9 to TRBJ1-1; D gene unclear. Germline lookup yields CDR1 SGDLS and CDR2 YYNGEE. The CDR3 totals 12 residues. Trimming removed 0 bases from V and 3 bases from J, with 3 bases in between. The chain's CDR3 is CASSVGDTEAFF. The CDR3 DNA reads as TGTGCCAGCAGCGTAGGCGACACTGAAGCTTTCTTT.

The chain links TRBV12-3 or TRBV12-4 to TRBJ2-2; the match to TRBD1 covers 11 bases. This CDR3 has 17 amino acids. V shed 6 bases, J shed 4 bases, and the junction held 10 bases outside the gene matches. CDR3 DNA sequence: TGTGCCAGCAGCTACCGGGACAGGGGGAAAGGCACCGGGGAGCTGTTTTTT. Translation gives CASSYRDRGKGTGELFF.

The chain employs TRBV19 and TRBJ2-5; D uncertain. Germline assignment: CDR1 LNHDA and CDR2 SQIVND (reference sequence). V dropped 5 bases and J dropped 1 base, with 17 bases sitting between them. CDR3 size: 16 residues. The CDR3, as DNA: TGTGCCAGTAGTCCGGCCCACAATGAACTCCAAGAGACCCAGTACTTC. It codes for CASSPAHNELQETQYF.

V gene TRBV2 combines with J gene TRBJ2-3; D is unclear. V lost 5 bases and J 5 bases, leaving 8 bases between the germline ends. The CDR3 has 12 residues. Germline values: CDR1 SNHLY, CDR2 FYNNEI. In nucleotides, the CDR3 is TGTGCCAGCAGTCCTGACGGAGATACGCAGTATTTT. Protein: CASSPDGDTQYF.

This clonotype was counted between two and nine times. The J gene is TRBJ2-7, the V gene TRBV5-4; D unclear. The CDR3 length is 13 residues. Per germline, CDR1 SGHNT and CDR2 YYREEE (reference sequence). The V end lost 0 bases, the J end lost 3 bases, and 7 bases lay between the germline ends. CDR3 nucleotides: TGTGCCAGCAGCTTGGGGTTGAACTACGAGCAGTACTTC. Its translation: CASSLGLNYEQYF. Combining the CDR3 with reference TRBV5-4 and TRBJ2-7 gives the whole variable domain ETGVTQSPTHLIKTRGQQVTLRCSSQSGHNTVSWYQQALGQGPQFIFQYYREEENGRGNFPPRFSGLQFPNYSSELNVNALELDDSALYLCASSLGLNYEQYFGPGTRLTVT.

This clonotype showed up just a few times. CDR3 sequence (DNA): TGTGCCAGCAGCCCGACAGGGGGGTCGTCCTACGAGCAGTACTTC. Translation gives CASSPTGGSSYEQYF. The J gene is TRBJ2-7, the V gene TRBV11-2; TRBD1 agrees at 9 bases. Germline trimming cut 5 bases from V and 1 base from J; bases unmatched to any gene: 6. Per germline, CDR1 SGHAT and CDR2 FQNNGV. This CDR3 has 15 amino acids.

This clonotype came up many times. This chain uses TRBV6-5 with TRBJ2-2; D is unclear. Germline V gives CDR1 MNHEY, CDR2 SVGAGI. The V and J ends lost 3 bases and 6 bases respectively, with 8 bases between them. This CDR3 contains 13 residues. The CDR3 coding sequence is TGTGCCAGCAGTTATGAAGTGGCCGGGGAGCTGTTTTTT. It is translated as CASSYEVAGELFF.

This clonotype showed up many times. This chain connects TRBV20-1 to TRBJ2-3, with 7 nucleotides matching TRBD2. V lost 5 bases and J lost 2; bases outside the gene matches: 13. CDR1 is DFQATT, CDR2 SNEGSKA, per germline (reference sequence). The CDR3 is made up of 16 amino acids. The CDR3 sequence: CSAPPFLADITDTQYF. The CDR3 DNA follows: TGCAGTGCTCCGCCATTCCTAGCGGATATCACAGATACGCAGTATTTT.

The chain combines TRBV12-3 or TRBV12-4 with TRBJ1-5; D unclear. Trimming took 8 bases from V and 0 from J, leaving 8 bases between them. CDR3 length: 13 residues. The CDR3 coding sequence is TGTGCCAGCGTTTATGATAGCAATCAGCCCCAGCATTTT. Protein product: CASVYDSNQPQHF.

This clonotype has a count of ten or more. This chain connects TRBV30 to TRBJ2-1; the D gene is possibly TRBD2 (6 bases). Germline V gene sequence: CDR1 GTSNPN, CDR2 SVGIG (reference sequence). This CDR3 region has 12 residues. V lost 7 bases, J lost 9 bases, and 16 bases lay in between. The CDR3 spells CASTNVEGEQFF. Here the CDR3 DNA reads TGTGCCTCGACGAACGTGGAGGGTGAGCAGTTCTTC. Looking up the rest from reference TRBV30 and TRBJ2-1 gives the full variable domain: SQTIHQWPATLVQPVGSPLSLECTVEGTSNPNLYWYRQAAGRGLQLLFYSVGIGQISSEVPQNLSASRPQDRQFILSSKKLLLSDSGFYLCASTNVEGEQFFGPGTRLTVL.

This clonotype has ten or more counts. The chain uses TRBV4-3 and TRBJ2-1; D is tentatively TRBD1 or TRBD2 (5 bases each). V lost 0 bases to trimming and J lost 8 bases, with 17 bases between them. The CDR3 covers 16 residues. Per the germline V gene, CDR1 is LGHNA and CDR2 is YSLEER. The CDR3, as DNA: TGCGCCAGCAGCCAAGATTCAGGGCCTAGCTCCGATGAGCAGTTCTTC. Its translation: CASSQDSGPSSDEQFF.

Comments on this clonotype: At one end the junction does not follow the germline gene, possibly because of a read error. This rearrangement joins TRBV5-1 to TRBJ1-1; weak D call: TRBD1 (5 bases). Germline V lookup: CDR1 SGHRS, CDR2 YFSETQ. The CDR3 length is 12 residues. The DNA for the CDR3 is TGCGTCAGCAGCTTAGGGGACACTGAAGCTTTCTTT. Its translation: CVSSLGDTEAFF.

This clonotype came up a few times. The V call is TRBV28, the J call TRBJ2-5, with TRBD1 matching over 7 bases. Looked up from germline, CDR1 is MDHEN and CDR2 is SYDVKM. V shed 3 bases, J shed 5 bases, and the junction held 6 bases outside the gene matches. The CDR3 runs 14 residues. CDR3 in amino acids: CASSFWTGTETQYF. In nucleotides, the CDR3 is TGTGCCAGCAGTTTCTGGACAGGCACGGAGACCCAGTACTTC.

V usage is TRBV13 and J usage is TRBJ1-2; D possibly corresponds to TRBD1 (6 bases). The CDR3 loop spans 14 amino acids. V lost 6 bases, J lost 5 bases, and 16 bases lay in between. Germline CDR1 and CDR2: PRHDT and FYEKMQ (reference sequence). The CDR3 DNA follows: TGTGCCAGCAGGCAGACAGGCTCCTCATATGGCTACACCTTC. Translated: CASRQTGSSYGYTF. Looking up the rest from reference TRBV13 and TRBJ1-2 gives the full variable domain: AAGVIQSPRHLIKEKRETATLKCYPIPRHDTVYWYQQGPGQDPQFLISFYEKMQSDKGSIPDRFSAQQFSDYHSELNMSSLELGDSALYFCASRQTGSSYGYTFGSGTRLTVV.

There are many counts of this clonotype. This chain joins TRBV28 and TRBJ1-2, with unresolved D. Germline V gene sequence: CDR1 MDHEN, CDR2 SYDVKM. Trimming pared 5 bases from V and 4 bases from J, leaving 20 bases between. The CDR3 totals 16 residues. The CDR3 sequence is CASSPSTVPGGYGYTF. CDR3 DNA sequence: TGTGCCAGCAGTCCCTCGACCGTACCGGGAGGCTATGGCTACACCTTC.

This clonotype was seen repeatedly, ten times or more. V gene TRBV6-2 or TRBV6-3 combines with J gene TRBJ2-2; 15 positions agree with TRBD2. Germline CDR1 reads MNHEY; CDR2 reads SVGEGT. The junction had 0 bases not matched to a gene; V was cut back by 11 bases and J by 5 bases. The CDR3 is made up of 13 amino acids. CDR3 protein: CAGTSGRTGELFF. CDR3 coding DNA: TGTGCCGGGACTAGCGGGAGGACCGGGGAGCTGTTTTTT.

The V call is TRBV2, the J call TRBJ2-7, with D unresolved. The CDR3 spans 12 residues. Trimming shortened V by 5 bases and J by 9 bases, and 14 bases separated the two germline ends. Germline V gene sequence: CDR1 SNHLY, CDR2 FYNNEI. The CDR3 DNA is TGTGCCAGCAGTCGAGAGACACCTGGGCAGTACTTC. Translation: CASSRETPGQYF.

This clonotype was picked up a small number of times. The J gene is TRBJ2-7, the V gene TRBV12-3 or TRBV12-4; D possibly corresponds to TRBD2 (6 bases). This CDR3 spans 13 amino acids. V lost 5 bases, J lost 4 bases, and 12 bases lay in between. CDR3 bases: TGTGCCAGCAGTGCGGGATCTATATACGAGCAGTACTTC. It specifies CASSAGSIYEQYF.

This rearrangement joins TRBV2 to TRBJ2-1; TRBD2 matches 9 bases. CDR3 length: 13 residues. Unmatched junction bases numbered 6, after V lost 6 bases and J lost 9 bases. In germline, CDR1 is SNHLY, CDR2 FYNNEI. The CDR3 coding sequence is TGTGCCAGCAGCCCCGTAGCGGGAGTTGAGCAGTTCTTC. It specifies CASSPVAGVEQFF.

This clonotype has only a few counts. V and J are TRBV20-1 and TRBJ2-1; 11 nucleotides align to TRBD2. The CDR3 has 15 amino acids. The germline V gene has CDR1 DFQATT and CDR2 SNEGSKA (reference sequence). V dropped 4 bases and J dropped 1; count of bases not matched to a gene: 3. CDR3 amino acids: CSATGTSGSYNEQFF. The CDR3 DNA is TGCAGTGCTACCGGGACTAGCGGATCCTACAATGAGCAGTTCTTC.

This clonotype has just a few counts. The gene calls are TRBV28 and TRBJ2-4; TRBD1 is a possible D gene (6 bases). Looked up from germline, CDR1 is MDHEN and CDR2 is SYDVKM. V lost 2 bases and J 0 bases, leaving 14 bases between the germline ends. This CDR3 contains 17 residues. This CDR3 reads CASSLRGSKIAKNIQYF. The CDR3, as DNA: TGTGCCAGCAGTTTAAGGGGGTCAAAGATAGCCAAAAACATTCAGTACTTC.

A few counts support this clonotype. V gene TRBV2 combines with J gene TRBJ2-7; D call uncertain. This CDR3 contains 13 residues. Germline V lookup: CDR1 SNHLY, CDR2 FYNNEI. The ends were cut back, 5 bases at V and 6 bases at J, with 14 bases in the middle. The CDR3 spells CASSFGQPAEQYF. CDR3 sequence (DNA): TGTGCCAGCAGTTTCGGCCAACCGGCCGAGCAGTACTTC.

The chain carries TRBV6-2 or TRBV6-3 and TRBJ2-2, with D tentatively TRBD2 (5 bases). The germline gives CDR1 MNHEY, CDR2 SVGEGT. This CDR3 region has 13 residues. Between the trimmed V and J ends, which lost 8 bases and 6 bases, there was a span of 13 bases. As DNA, the CDR3 is TGTGCCAGCTGTCTAGAGGGCCCCGGGGAGCTGTTTTTT. This gives the protein CASCLEGPGELFF.

This chain links TRBV30 with TRBJ2-1; 14 bases agree with TRBD2. The CDR3 is made up of 15 amino acids. Germline V gene sequence: CDR1 GTSNPN, CDR2 SVGIG (reference sequence). Germline trimming cut 1 base from V and 9 bases from J; bases unmatched to any gene: 5. The CDR3 loop is CAWSGMGLAGVEQFF. The DNA of the CDR3 is TGTGCCTGGAGTGGTATGGGACTAGCGGGAGTTGAGCAGTTCTTC.

The chain uses TRBV5-6 and TRBJ2-1; tentatively, D is TRBD2 (6 bases). CDR3 length: 15 amino acids. The germline V gene encodes CDR1 SGHDT and CDR2 YYEEEE. The V end lost 1 base, the J end lost 14 bases, and 22 bases lay between the germline ends. CDR3 amino acids: CASSLLGGSVSWEFF. The CDR3 DNA is TGTGCCAGCAGCTTGTTGGGGGGATCGGTGTCATGGGAGTTCTTC. The full variable domain, rest sourced from reference TRBV5-6 and TRBJ2-1, is DAGVTQSPTHLIKTRGQQVTLRCSPKSGHDTVSWYQQALGQGPQFIFQYYEEEERQRGNFPDRFSGHQFPNYSSELNVNALLLGDSALYLCASSLLGGSVSWEFFGPGTRLTVL.

Comments on this clonotype: A much larger clone lies a single base off, so this may be a read error. This sequence joins TRBV5-6 and TRBJ1-1; D not resolved. CDR3 length: 13 amino acids. Germline values: CDR1 SGHDT, CDR2 YYEEEE. The CDR3 protein is CASSFGVNTVAFF. The CDR3 nucleotides are TGTGCCAGCAGCTTTGGAGTGAACACTGTAGCTTTCTTT.

This clonotype has only a few counts. The genes are TRBV30 and TRBJ2-7; D is possibly TRBD2 (5 bases). Trimming took 2 bases from V and 5 from J, leaving 13 bases between them. Germline lookup yields CDR1 GTSNPN and CDR2 SVGIG (reference sequence). The length of the CDR3 is 13 residues. CDR3 bases: TGTGCCTGGAGTCCCCGGCCGCGGGACGAGCAGTACTTC. Translation: CAWSPRPRDEQYF.